This T cell receptor (beta chain) was obtained from a study of blood T cell repertoires in COVID-19. Turning to the study itself: Both acute and convalescent COVID-19 samples were obtained from the United States, Italy and Spain.

CDR3 length: 17 residues. Trimming removed 4 bases at V and 1 base at J, with 18 bases between. Per germline, CDR1 LNHDA and CDR2 SQIVND (reference sequence). Original processing notes: Amplified reference gene primers provided the basis for estimating nucleated cell counts. Assay: immunoSEQ multiplex PCR; the TCRdb copy retains only in-frame clones and omits some. From that table come the V and J calls and clone size; the DNA was used to work out D and trimming. The sample lists 70,000 to 80,000 clones, roughly 80% occurring once. The V call is TRBV19, the J call TRBJ2-3; a possible D gene is TRBD2 (5 bases). Sequencing used peripheral blood. The TCR was taken from a human donor in a cohort sampled during active COVID-19. CDR3 coding DNA: TGTGCCAGTAGTAGGGAGTCGGGAAAGGGCGGCACAGATACGCAGTATTTT. It is translated as CASSRESGKGGTDTQYF.